This T cell receptor beta chain comes out of a study of cytomegalovirus exposure and HLA in healthy donors. Overall study findings and caveats: Only CMV serostatus was available as immune exposure information.

The CDR3 length is 14 residues. Deletions cut 3 bases from V and 1 base from J, with 10 bases between. From germline, CDR1 is SGHRS and CDR2 YFSETQ. Note on this clone: Its antigen is as yet unknown.

PCR used 60 Vbeta primers and 13 Jbeta primers. TCRdb's table, derived via immunoSEQ multiplex PCR, lists solely in-frame clones and lacks some. The sample carries about 160,000 clones, roughly 87% recorded once. The receptor was derived from a woman in her twenties or thirties in good health and CMV-seronegative. V usage is TRBV5-1 and J usage is TRBJ1-1; D call uncertain. The specimen was PBMCs. The chain's CDR3 is CASSSNTANTEAFF. As DNA, the CDR3 is TGCGCCAGCAGCTCAAATACAGCGAACACTGAAGCTTTCTTT. Full variable domain (outside the CDR3, taken from reference TRBV5-1 and TRBJ1-1): KAGVTQTPRYLIKTRGQQVTLSCSPISGHRSVSWYQQTPGQGLQFLFEYFSETQRNKGNFPGRFSGRQFSNSRSEMNVSTLELGDSALYLCASSSNTANTEAFFGQGTRLTVV.